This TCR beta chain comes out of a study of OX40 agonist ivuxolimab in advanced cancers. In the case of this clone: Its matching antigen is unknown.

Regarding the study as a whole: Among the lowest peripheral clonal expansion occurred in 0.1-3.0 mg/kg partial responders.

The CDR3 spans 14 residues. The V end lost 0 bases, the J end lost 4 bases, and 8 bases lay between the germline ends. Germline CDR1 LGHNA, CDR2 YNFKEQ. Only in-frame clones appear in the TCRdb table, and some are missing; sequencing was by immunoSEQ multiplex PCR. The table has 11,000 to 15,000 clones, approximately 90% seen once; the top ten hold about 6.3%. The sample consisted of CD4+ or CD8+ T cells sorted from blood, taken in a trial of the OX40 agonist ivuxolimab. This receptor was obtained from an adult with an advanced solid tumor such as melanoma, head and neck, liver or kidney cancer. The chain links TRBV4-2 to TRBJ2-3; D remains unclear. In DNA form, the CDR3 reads TGTGCCAGCAGCCAAGAGGCTACCTCAGATACGCAGTATTTT. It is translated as CASSQEATSDTQYF.